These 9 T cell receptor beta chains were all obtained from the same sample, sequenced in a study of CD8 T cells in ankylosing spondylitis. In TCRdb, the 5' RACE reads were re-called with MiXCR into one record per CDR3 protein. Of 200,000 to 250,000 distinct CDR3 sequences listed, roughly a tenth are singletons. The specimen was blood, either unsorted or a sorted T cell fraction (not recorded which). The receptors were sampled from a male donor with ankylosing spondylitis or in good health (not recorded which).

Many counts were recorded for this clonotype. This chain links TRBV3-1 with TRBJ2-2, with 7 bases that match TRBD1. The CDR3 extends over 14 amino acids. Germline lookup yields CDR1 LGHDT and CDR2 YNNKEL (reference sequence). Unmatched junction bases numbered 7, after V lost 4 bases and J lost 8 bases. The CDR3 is CASSPSTGVGELFF. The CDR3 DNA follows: TGTGCCAGCAGCCCATCTACAGGGGTAGGGGAGCTGTTTTTT.

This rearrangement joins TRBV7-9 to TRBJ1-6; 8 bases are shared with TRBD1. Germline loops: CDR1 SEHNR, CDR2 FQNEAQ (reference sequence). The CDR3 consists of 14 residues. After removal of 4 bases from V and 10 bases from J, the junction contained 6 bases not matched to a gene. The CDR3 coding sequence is TGTGCCAGCAGCTCCGGACAGGGCCGGTCACCCCTCCACTTT. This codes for CASSSGQGRSPLHF.

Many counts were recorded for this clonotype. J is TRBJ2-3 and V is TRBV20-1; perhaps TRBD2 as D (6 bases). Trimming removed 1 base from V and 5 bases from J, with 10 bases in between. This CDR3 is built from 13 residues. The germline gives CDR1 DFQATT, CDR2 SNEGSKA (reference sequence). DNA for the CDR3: TGCAGTGCTAGAGTACTAGCTCGAGATACGCAGTATTTT. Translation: CSARVLARDTQYF.

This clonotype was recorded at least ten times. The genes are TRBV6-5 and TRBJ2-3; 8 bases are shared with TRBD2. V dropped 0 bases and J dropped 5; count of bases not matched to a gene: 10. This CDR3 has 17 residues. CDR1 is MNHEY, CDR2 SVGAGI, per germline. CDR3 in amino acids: CASSYSTLGLAVDTQYF. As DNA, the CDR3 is TGTGCCAGCAGTTACTCGACCCTCGGACTAGCTGTAGATACGCAGTATTTT.

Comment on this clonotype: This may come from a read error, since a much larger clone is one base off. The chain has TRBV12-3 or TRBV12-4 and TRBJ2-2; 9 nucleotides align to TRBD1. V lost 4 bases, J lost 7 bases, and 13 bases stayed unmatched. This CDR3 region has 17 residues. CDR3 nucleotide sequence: TGTGCCAGCAGTTCTAGGACAGGGGAAAGGGGTCACGGGGAGCTGTTTTTT. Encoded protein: CASSSRTGERGHGELFF.

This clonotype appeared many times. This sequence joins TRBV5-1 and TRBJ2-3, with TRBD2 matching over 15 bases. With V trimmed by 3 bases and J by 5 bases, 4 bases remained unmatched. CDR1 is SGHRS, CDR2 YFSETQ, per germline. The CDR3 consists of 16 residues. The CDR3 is CASSYGTSGGKDTQYF. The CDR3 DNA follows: TGCGCCAGCAGCTACGGGACTAGCGGGGGGAAAGATACGCAGTATTTT.

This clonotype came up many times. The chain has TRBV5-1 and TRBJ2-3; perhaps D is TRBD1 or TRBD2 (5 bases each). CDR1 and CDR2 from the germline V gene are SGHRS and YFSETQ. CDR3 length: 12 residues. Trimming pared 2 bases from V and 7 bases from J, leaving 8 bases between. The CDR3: CASSFRENTQYF. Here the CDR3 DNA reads TGCGCCAGCAGCTTCAGGGAGAATACGCAGTATTTT.

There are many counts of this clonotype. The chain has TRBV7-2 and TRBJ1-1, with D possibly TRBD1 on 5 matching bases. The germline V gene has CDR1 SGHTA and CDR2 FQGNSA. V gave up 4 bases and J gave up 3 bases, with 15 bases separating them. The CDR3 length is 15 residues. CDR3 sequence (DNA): TGTGCCAGCAGCTCGGACAACCTGAGGGACACTGAAGCTTTCTTT. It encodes CASSSDNLRDTEAFF.

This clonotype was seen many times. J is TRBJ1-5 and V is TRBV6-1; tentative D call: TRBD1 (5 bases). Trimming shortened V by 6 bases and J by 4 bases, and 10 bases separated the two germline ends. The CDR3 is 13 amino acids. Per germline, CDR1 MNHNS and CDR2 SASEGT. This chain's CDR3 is CASRPGRNQPQHF. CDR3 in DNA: TGTGCCAGCAGGCCAGGGAGGAATCAGCCCCAGCATTTT.